This T cell receptor beta chain was observed in a study of blood T cell repertoires in COVID-19. Across the study: Donors in the United States, Italy and Spain gave samples during acute or convalescent COVID-19. T cells, B-cell-depleted T cells, or PBMCs supplied cDNA or gDNA.

Original analysis: Amplification of reference gene primers provided the estimated nucleated cell counts. Clones were read by immunoSEQ multiplex PCR, and TCRdb kept only the in-frame ones, dropping some. The D gene and trimming were derived from the DNA, and the V and J assignments and clone size from that table. This table has 450,000 or so clones, about nine tenths appearing once. Followed over time, Seattle patients had been enrolled while infection was active. V lost 4 bases and J lost 7; bases outside the gene matches: 7. Per germline, CDR1 SGHAT and CDR2 FQNNGV. The CDR3 loop spans 15 amino acids.

Input material: peripheral blood. The TCR sequence derives from a woman in her thirties or forties with COVID-19, enrolled during active disease. The chain recombines TRBV11-2 with TRBJ1-4; 9 nucleotides align to TRBD1. CDR3 region: CASSSGTGWTEKLFF. CDR3 sequence (DNA): TGTGCCAGCAGCTCAGGGACAGGGTGGACTGAAAAACTGTTTTTT.